This T cell receptor (beta chain) emerged from a study of identifying expanded T cells in peripheral blood. The study, taken as a whole, reports: Around 1.2 clones differed between technical replicates, versus around 15 and 19 over time. Variance in clone template counts between approximately two-week samples significantly increased with total template count across all healthy donors.

Clones were read by immunoSEQ multiplex PCR, and TCRdb kept only the in-frame ones, dropping some. The sample carries 75,000 to 90,000 clones, 70% to 90% recorded once. V shed 0 bases, J shed 5 bases, and the junction held 14 bases outside the gene matches. The CDR3 runs 20 residues. Germline lookup yields CDR1 SGDLS and CDR2 YYNGEE. Healthy donors had no documented immune events, such as infections, while sampled. Concerning this clone itself: What it binds is unknown.

V is TRBV9 and J is TRBJ2-1; 13 nucleotides line up with TRBD2. Material for sequencing was blood. The source of this sequence is a person between 18 and 70 years old in good health. CDR3 DNA sequence: TGTGCCAGCAGCGTAGAGGGGGCCTTTGGACTAGCGGGAGACGACAATGAGCAGTTCTTC. The encoded protein is CASSVEGAFGLAGDDNEQFF.